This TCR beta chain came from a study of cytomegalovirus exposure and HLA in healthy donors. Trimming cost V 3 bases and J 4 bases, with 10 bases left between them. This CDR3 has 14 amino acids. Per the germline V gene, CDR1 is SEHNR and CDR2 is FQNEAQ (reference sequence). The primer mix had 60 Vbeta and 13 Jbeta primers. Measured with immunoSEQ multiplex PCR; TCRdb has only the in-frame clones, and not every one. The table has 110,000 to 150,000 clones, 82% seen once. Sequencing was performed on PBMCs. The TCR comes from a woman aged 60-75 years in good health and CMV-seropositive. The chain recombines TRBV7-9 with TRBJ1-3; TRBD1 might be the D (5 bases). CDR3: CASSFPTEGNTIYF. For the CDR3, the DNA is TGTGCCAGCAGCTTTCCGACAGAAGGAAACACCATATATTTT.